This T cell receptor (beta chain) was recovered during a study of blood T cell repertoires in COVID-19. Study-level background: The United States, Italy and Spain supplied acute and convalescent COVID-19 samples. PBMCs, B-cell-depleted T cells, or T cells provided the cDNA or gDNA that made up the material.

TCRdb's copy holds only in-frame clones and misses some; the assay was immunoSEQ multiplex PCR. The sample consists of 75,000 to 95,000 clones, approximately 88% of them appearing once. Only one count was recorded for this clone. This TCR was sampled from a man over 45 with active COVID-19. The sequenced sample was peripheral blood.

CDR3 DNA: TGCGCCAGCAGCCCTCGGACAGCCCCGGATACGCAGTATTTT. Amino acids: CASSPRTAPDTQYF. V usage is TRBV4-1 and J usage is TRBJ2-3; maybe TRBD1 (6 bases). Trimming took off 4 bases at V and 6 bases at J, with 14 bases between the two ends. The germline CDR1 and CDR2 sequences are MGHRA and YSYEKL. This CDR3 has 14 residues.